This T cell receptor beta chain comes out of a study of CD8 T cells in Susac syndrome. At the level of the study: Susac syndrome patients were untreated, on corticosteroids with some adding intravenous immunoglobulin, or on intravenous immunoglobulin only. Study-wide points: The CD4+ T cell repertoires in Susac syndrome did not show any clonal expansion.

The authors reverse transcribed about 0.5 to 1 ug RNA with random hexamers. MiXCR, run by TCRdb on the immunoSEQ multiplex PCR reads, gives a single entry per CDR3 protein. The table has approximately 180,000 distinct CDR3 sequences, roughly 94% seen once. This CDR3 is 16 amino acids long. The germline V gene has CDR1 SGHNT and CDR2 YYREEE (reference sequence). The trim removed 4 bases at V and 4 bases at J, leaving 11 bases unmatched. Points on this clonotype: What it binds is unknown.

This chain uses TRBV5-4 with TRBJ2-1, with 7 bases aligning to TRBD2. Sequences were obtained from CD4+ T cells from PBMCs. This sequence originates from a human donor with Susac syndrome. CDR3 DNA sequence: TGTGCCAGCAGCGACCAGGCAACGGGGGGTTACAATGAGCAGTTCTTC. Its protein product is CASSDQATGGYNEQFF.